Described below is a single T cell receptor beta chain sequence and its context. Its antigen is undetermined. CDR1 is SEHNR, CDR2 FQNEAQ, per germline (reference sequence). V was shortened by 3 bases and J by 8 bases, with 14 bases between the two germline ends. CDR3 length: 14 amino acids. The entry originates in a study of T cell repertoires in cytomegalovirus infection. At the level of the study: From public TCR beta signatures came an indication of both CMV infection and matching HLA type.

TCRdb re-analysed the reads in MiXCR, keeping a single row per CDR3 protein. The table lists roughly 230,000 distinct CDR3 sequences, over 20% of them singletons. Study-wide points: Cumulative frequency of public TCR beta families picked out carriers of CMV plus the relevant HLA. Clonotype analysis showed dominance of the ex vivo response by HLA-C-restricted CMV-specific TCR beta clonotypes.

What was sequenced was CD8+ T cells from PBMCs. The chain links TRBV7-9 to TRBJ2-1, with D perhaps being TRBD1 or TRBD2 (5 bases each). This clonotype originated in a human donor in good health (CMV status not recorded). Some clones in this sample may be carry-over from other donors' samples. DNA for the CDR3: TGTGCCAGCAGCTTGGTGGGGGTGGGCGATGAGCAGTTCTTC. This encodes CASSLVGVGDEQFF.